This TCR beta chain comes out of a study of graft-versus-host responses after intestinal transplantation. Study findings and constraints: Declines in HvG clones occurring early post-transplant were associated with peak circulating GvH clone levels. High graft-versus-host to host-versus-graft T cell clonal ratios marked allografts of patients with graft-donor macrochimerism. Recipient marrow harbored GvH clones, some of which surfaced first in ileum or blood.

Worth noting for this clone: Its antigen is undetermined.

Profiled with immunoSEQ multiplex PCR; TCRdb holds only in-frame clones, not every one. The sample contains about 29,000 clones, over 60% of which appear only once. Graft material was processed, releasing intraepithelial and lamina propria lymphocytes. Unmatched junction bases numbered 11, after V lost 5 bases and J lost 2 bases. Germline V gene lookup returns CDR1 SGHVS and CDR2 FQNEAQ. The CDR3 sequence is 17 residues long. This TCR derives from a human patient who received an intestinal transplant, so some T cells may come from the graft donor. Sequenced here: ileum tissue, sampled 98 days after intestinal transplantation. The chain links TRBV7-8 to TRBJ1-5; 8 bases match TRBD1. This chain's CDR3 is CASSPRHRGDGNQPQHF. The CDR3 DNA is TGTGCCAGCAGCCCCCGACACAGGGGGGATGGCAATCAGCCCCAGCATTTT. The full variable domain, rest sourced from reference TRBV7-8 and TRBJ1-5, is GAGVSQSPRYKVAKRGQDVALRCDPISGHVSLFWYQQALGQGPEFLTYFQNEAQLDKSGLPSDRFFAERPEGSVSTLKIQRTQQEDSAVYLCASSPRHRGDGNQPQHFGDGTRLSIL.